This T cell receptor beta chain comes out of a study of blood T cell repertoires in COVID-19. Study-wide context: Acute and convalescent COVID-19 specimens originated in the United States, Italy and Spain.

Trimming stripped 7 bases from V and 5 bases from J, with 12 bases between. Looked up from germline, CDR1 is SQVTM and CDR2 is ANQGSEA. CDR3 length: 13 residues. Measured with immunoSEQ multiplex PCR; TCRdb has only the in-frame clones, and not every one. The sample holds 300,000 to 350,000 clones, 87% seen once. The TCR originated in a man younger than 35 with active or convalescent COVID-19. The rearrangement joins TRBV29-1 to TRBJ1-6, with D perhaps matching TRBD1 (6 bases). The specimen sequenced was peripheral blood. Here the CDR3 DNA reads TGCAGCGCTCGACAGGAAAATAATTCACCCCTCCACTTT. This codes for CSARQENNSPLHF.